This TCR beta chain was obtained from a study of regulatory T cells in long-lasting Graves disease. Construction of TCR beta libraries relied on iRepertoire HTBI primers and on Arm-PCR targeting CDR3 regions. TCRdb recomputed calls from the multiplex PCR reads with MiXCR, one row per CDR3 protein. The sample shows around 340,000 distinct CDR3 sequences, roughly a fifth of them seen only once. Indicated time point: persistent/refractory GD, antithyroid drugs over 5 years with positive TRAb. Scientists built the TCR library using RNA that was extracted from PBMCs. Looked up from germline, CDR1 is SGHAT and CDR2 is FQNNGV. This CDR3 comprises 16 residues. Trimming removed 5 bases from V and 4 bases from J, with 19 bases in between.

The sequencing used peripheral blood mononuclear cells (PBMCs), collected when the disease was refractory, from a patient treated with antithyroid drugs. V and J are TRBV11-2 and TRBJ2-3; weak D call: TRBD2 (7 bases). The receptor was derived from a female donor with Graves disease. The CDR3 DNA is TGTGCCAGCAGCCCAACAATCGGGGGGCAGTCAGATACGCAGTATTTT. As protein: CASSPTIGGQSDTQYF.